The present T cell receptor beta chain was sequenced within a study of Ad26.COV2.S vaccination and SARS-CoV-2 variants. Treatment reported: 15 to 20 received Ad26.COV2.S at low or high dose, single or two shots; about 5 received placebo; per-sample allocation not given. Sampling was done on day 63 after the first vaccine or placebo injection. Assay used: immunoSEQ multiplex PCR; TCRdb lists only in-frame clones, some missing. The sample lists roughly 510,000 clones; roughly 85% were seen once. The germline V and J ends were trimmed by 4 bases and 7 bases, with 16 bases remaining between them. Germline CDR1 and CDR2: GTSNPN and SVGIG (reference sequence). The CDR3 spans 13 residues.

The sample here was peripheral blood, taken in a trial of Ad26.COV2.S vaccine versus placebo. The chain carries TRBV30 and TRBJ2-5; D possibly corresponds to TRBD1 (7 bases). The TCR sequence derives from a person aged 18 to 59 who received the Ad26.COV2.S COVID-19 vaccine or a placebo. The DNA of the CDR3 is TGTGCCTGGATTCGGGCCCAGGGGGGGACCCAGTACTTC. The encoded protein is CAWIRAQGGTQYF.